A single sample is the source of the 13 T cell receptor beta chains below, sequenced in a study of blood T cell repertoires in COVID-19. Method: immunoSEQ multiplex PCR; TCRdb's copy keeps in-frame clones and lacks some. The profile shows 110,000 to 150,000 clones, around nine tenths of them singletons. Source material: peripheral blood. These receptors originate from a man aged 50 to 60 with active or convalescent COVID-19.

This clone has a count of ten or more. The chain employs TRBV3-1 (or the pseudogene TRBV3-2) and TRBJ1-2; possibly TRBD1 for D (6 bases). Trimming removed 3 bases from V and 4 bases from J, with 21 bases in between. Germline CDR1 and CDR2: LGHDT and YNNKEL (reference sequence). This CDR3 region has 17 residues. Here the CDR3 reads CASSQNPLGAGPYGYTF. The CDR3, as DNA: TGTGCCAGCAGCCAGAATCCCCTGGGGGCAGGCCCCTATGGCTACACCTTC.

The J gene is TRBJ1-5, the V gene TRBV19; the match to TRBD1 covers 9 bases. V lost 5 bases, J lost 0 bases, and 8 bases stayed unmatched. CDR1 is LNHDA and CDR2 is SQIVND in the germline V gene (reference sequence). This CDR3 has 17 amino acids. The CDR3 sequence: CASSPRQGGLSNQPQHF. Written as DNA, the CDR3 is TGTGCCAGTAGTCCGCGACAGGGGGGACTTAGCAATCAGCCCCAGCATTTT.

In this sample, this clone turned up a few times. J is TRBJ2-1 and V is TRBV4-2; possible D gene TRBD2, 6 bases. Trimming removed 0 bases at V and 0 bases at J, with 12 bases between. This CDR3 region has 17 residues. Germline CDR1 and CDR2: LGHNA and YNFKEQ. This chain's CDR3 is CASSQDGRSYSYNEQFF. The CDR3 nucleotides read TGTGCCAGCAGCCAAGATGGGAGGTCTTACTCCTACAATGAGCAGTTCTTC.

A single count supports this clone. In DNA form, the CDR3 reads TGCAGTGCCAACAATGAGCAGTTCTTC. It translates to CSANNEQFF. This chain uses TRBV20-1 with TRBJ2-1; D uncertain. Germline CDR1 reads DFQATT; CDR2 reads SNEGSKA (reference sequence). Trimming stripped 6 bases from V and 5 bases from J, with 2 bases between. CDR3 length: 9 residues.

This sequence joins TRBV13 and TRBJ2-3, with a weak D call TRBD1 (6 bases). The CDR3 totals 14 residues. Between the trimmed V and J ends, which lost 5 bases and 4 bases, there was a span of 13 bases. Germline CDR1 PRHDT, CDR2 FYEKMQ (reference sequence). The CDR3 nucleotides are TGTGCCAGCAGCCACACAGGGAGCGCAGATACGCAGTATTTT. Its translation: CASSHTGSADTQYF.

This chain links TRBV29-1 with TRBJ2-2; possibly TRBD2 for D (5 bases). The CDR3 consists of 14 residues. Trimming removed 7 bases from V and 3 bases from J, with 15 bases in between. CDR1 and CDR2 (germline): SQVTM, ANQGSEA. Written as DNA, the CDR3 is TGCAGCGGATCATCCGGGGTGGACACCGGGGAGCTGTTTTTT. Amino acid sequence: CSGSSGVDTGELFF.

The chain couples TRBV29-1 to TRBJ2-1, with TRBD2 matching over 7 bases. Germline-derived CDR1 and CDR2 are SQVTM and ANQGSEA. This CDR3 comprises 14 residues. The J segment lost 4 bases and the V segment lost 7 bases, leaving 10 bases of the junction unmatched. In DNA, the CDR3 is TGCAGCGGACTAGCACCGGCCATTTACAATGAGCAGTTCTTC. It specifies CSGLAPAIYNEQFF.

The gene calls are TRBV5-5 and TRBJ2-2; D gene unclear. The CDR3 runs 13 residues. Germline V gene sequence: CDR1 SGHKS, CDR2 YYEKEE (reference sequence). V was trimmed by 0 bases and J by 5 bases, leaving 5 bases between them. The CDR3 DNA reads TGTGCCAGCAGCTTGGCCGGGACCGGGGAGCTGTTTTTT. Translation gives CASSLAGTGELFF.

The rearrangement links TRBV10-2 to TRBJ2-7, with TRBD2 matching 8 bases. The CDR3 sequence is 15 residues long. Germline V gene sequence: CDR1 WSHSY, CDR2 SAAADI. V was clipped by 2 bases and J by 1 base; unmatched bases: 4. CDR3 sequence (DNA): TGCGCCAGCAGTGAGCCCGAGCGGGGGTCCTACGAGCAGTACTTC. It encodes CASSEPERGSYEQYF.

The chain has TRBV10-3 and TRBJ2-3, with 10 positions matching TRBD2. The V gene's germline CDR1 is ENHRY and CDR2 SYGVKD. V lost 6 bases, J lost 1 base, and 10 bases stayed unmatched. The CDR3 totals 17 residues. CDR3 residues: CAIRASGGTSGTDTQYF. The CDR3 bases are TGTGCCATCAGGGCCTCGGGCGGGACTAGCGGCACAGATACGCAGTATTTT.

There are a few counts of this clone. V and J are TRBV6-4 and TRBJ2-7; D not resolved. Deletions cut 0 bases from V and 3 bases from J, with 12 bases between. CDR1 and CDR2 from the germline V gene are MRHNA and SNTAGT. The CDR3 covers 15 residues. The CDR3 region is CASSDSFSPGYEQYF. DNA for the CDR3: TGTGCCAGCAGTGACTCGTTCTCCCCGGGCTACGAGCAGTACTTC.

The chain is built from TRBV2 and TRBJ2-3; 13 positions match TRBD2. Losses at the gene ends were 6 bases for V and 5 bases for J; bases not matched to a gene: 2. The CDR3 totals 14 residues. CDR1 is SNHLY and CDR2 is FYNNEI in the germline V gene. The CDR3 bases are TGTGCCAGCAGAACTAGCGGGAGGGGAGATACGCAGTATTTT. This sequence encodes CASRTSGRGDTQYF.

The chain employs TRBV6-6 and TRBJ1-2, with 7 bases fitting TRBD1. Germline CDR1 MNHNY, CDR2 SVGAGI (reference sequence). The CDR3 covers 14 residues. V trimming: 0 bases; J trimming: 7 bases; junction bases outside the gene matches: 5. The CDR3 loop is CASSYSKHRGGYTF. The CDR3 DNA reads as TGTGCCAGCAGTTACTCCAAGCACAGGGGTGGCTACACCTTC.